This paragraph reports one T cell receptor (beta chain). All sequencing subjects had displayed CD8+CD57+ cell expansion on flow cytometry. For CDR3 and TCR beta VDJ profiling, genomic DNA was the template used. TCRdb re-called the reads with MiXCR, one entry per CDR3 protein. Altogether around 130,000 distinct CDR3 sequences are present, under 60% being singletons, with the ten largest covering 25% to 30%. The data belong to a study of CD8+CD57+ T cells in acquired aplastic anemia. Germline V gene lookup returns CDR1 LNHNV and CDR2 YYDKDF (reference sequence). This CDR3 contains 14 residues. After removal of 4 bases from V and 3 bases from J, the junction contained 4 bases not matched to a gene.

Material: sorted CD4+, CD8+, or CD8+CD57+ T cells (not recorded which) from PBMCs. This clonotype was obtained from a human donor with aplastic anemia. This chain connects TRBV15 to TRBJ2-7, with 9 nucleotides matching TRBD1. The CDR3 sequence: CATSTGTGNYEQYF. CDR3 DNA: TGTGCCACCAGCACCGGGACAGGGAACTACGAGCAGTACTTC.